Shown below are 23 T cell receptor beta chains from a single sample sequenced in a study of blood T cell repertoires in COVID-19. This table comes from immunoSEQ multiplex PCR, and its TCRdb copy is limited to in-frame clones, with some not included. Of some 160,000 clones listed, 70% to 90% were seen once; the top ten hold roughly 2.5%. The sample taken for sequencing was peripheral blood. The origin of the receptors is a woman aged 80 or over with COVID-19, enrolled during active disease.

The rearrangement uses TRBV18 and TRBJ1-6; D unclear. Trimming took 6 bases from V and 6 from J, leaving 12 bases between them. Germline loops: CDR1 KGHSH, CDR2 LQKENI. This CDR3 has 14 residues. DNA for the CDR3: TGTGCCAGCTCGGGGAGGGAGTCTAATTCACCCCTCCACTTT. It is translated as CASSGRESNSPLHF.

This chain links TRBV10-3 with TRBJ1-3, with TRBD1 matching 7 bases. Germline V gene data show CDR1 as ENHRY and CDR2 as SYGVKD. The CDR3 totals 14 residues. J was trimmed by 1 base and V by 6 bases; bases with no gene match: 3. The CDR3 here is CAISSTGSGNTIYF. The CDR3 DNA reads TGTGCCATCAGCTCGACAGGGTCTGGAAACACCATATATTTT.

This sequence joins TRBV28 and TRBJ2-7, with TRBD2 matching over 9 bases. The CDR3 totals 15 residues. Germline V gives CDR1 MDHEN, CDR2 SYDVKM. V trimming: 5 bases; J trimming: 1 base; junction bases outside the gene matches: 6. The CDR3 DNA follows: TGTGCCAGCAGTCACCATAGCGGGGGTTCCTACGAGCAGTACTTC. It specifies CASSHHSGGSYEQYF. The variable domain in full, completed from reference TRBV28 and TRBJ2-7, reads DVKVTQSSRYLVKRTGEKVFLECVQDMDHENMFWYRQDPGLGLRLIYFSYDVKMKEKGDIPEGYSVSREKKERFSLILESASTNQTSMYLCASSHHSGGSYEQYFGPGTRLTVT.

The CDR3 protein is CASSPASGTSGNTGELFF. In nucleotides, the CDR3 is TGTGCCAGCAGCCCAGCTTCCGGGACTAGCGGGAACACCGGGGAGCTGTTTTTT. The chain is built from TRBV7-3 and TRBJ2-2; 11 nucleotides match TRBD2. Per germline, CDR1 SGHTA and CDR2 FQGTGA. This CDR3 is 18 amino acids long. Germline trimming cut 5 bases from V and 1 base from J; bases unmatched to any gene: 9.

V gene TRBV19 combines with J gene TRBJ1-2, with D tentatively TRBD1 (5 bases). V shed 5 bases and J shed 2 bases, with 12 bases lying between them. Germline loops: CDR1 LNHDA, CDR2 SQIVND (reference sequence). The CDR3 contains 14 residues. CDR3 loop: CASSWPGVNYGYTF. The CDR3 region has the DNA TGTGCCAGTAGTTGGCCGGGGGTAAACTATGGCTACACCTTC.

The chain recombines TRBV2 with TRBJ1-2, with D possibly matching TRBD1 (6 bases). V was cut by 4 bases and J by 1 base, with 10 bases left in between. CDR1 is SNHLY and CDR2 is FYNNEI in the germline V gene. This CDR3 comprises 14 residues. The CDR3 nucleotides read TGTGCCAGCAGTGCAAACAGGGATAACTATGGCTACACCTTC. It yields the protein CASSANRDNYGYTF. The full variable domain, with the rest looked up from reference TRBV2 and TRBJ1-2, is EPEVTQTPSHQVTQMGQEVILRCVPISNHLYFYWYRQILGQKVEFLVSFYNNEISEKSEIFDDQFSVERPDGSNFTLKIRSTKLEDSAMYFCASSANRDNYGYTFGSGTRLTVV.

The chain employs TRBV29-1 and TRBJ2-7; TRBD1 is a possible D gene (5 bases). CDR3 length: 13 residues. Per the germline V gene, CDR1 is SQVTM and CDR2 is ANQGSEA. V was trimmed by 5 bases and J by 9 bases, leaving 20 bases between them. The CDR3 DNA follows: TGCAGCGTTCAGTGGACACCCGCCACGGGGCAGTACTTC. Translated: CSVQWTPATGQYF.

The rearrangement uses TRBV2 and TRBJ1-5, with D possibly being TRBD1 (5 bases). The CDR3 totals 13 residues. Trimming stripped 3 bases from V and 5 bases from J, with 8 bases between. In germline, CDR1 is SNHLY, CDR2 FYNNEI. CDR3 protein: CASSEEGHQPQHF. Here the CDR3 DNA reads TGTGCCAGCAGTGAGGAGGGGCATCAGCCCCAGCATTTT.

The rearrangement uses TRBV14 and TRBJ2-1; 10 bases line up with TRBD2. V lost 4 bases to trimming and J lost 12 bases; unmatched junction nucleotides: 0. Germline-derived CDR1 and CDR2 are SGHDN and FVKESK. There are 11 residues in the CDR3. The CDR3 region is CASSLAGGQFF. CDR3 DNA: TGTGCCAGCAGCCTAGCGGGAGGGCAGTTCTTC. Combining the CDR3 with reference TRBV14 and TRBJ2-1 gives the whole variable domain EAGVTQFPSHSVIEKGQTVTLRCDPISGHDNLYWYRRVMGKEIKFLLHFVKESKQDESGMPNNRFLAERTGGTYSTLKVQPAELEDSGVYFCASSLAGGQFFGPGTRLTVL.

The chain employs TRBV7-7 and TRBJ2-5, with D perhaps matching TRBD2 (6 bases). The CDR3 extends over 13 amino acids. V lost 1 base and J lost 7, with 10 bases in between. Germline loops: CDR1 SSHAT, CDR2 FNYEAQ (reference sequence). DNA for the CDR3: TGTGCCAGCAGCTTAGGGGACGGGGGGACCCAGTACTTC. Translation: CASSLGDGGTQYF.

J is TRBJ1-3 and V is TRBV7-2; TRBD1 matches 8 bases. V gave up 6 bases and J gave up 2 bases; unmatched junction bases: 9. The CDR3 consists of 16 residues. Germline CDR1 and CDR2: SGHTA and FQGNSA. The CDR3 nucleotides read TGTGCCAGCAGGTCCGGGACAGGCCGCCCTGGAAACACCATATATTTT. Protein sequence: CASRSGTGRPGNTIYF. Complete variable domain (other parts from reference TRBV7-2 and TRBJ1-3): GAGVSQSPSNKVTEKGKDVELRCDPISGHTALYWYRQSLGQGLEFLIYFQGNSAPDKSGLPSDRFSAERTGGSVSTLTIQRTQQEDSAVYLCASRSGTGRPGNTIYFGEGSWLTVV.

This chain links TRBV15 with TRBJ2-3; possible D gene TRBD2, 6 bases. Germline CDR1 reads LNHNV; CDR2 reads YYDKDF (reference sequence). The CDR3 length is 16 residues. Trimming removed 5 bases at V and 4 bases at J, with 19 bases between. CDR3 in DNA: TGTGCCACCAGCGACCCCTCCAGGGAGGCCGCAGATACGCAGTATTTT. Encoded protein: CATSDPSREAADTQYF.

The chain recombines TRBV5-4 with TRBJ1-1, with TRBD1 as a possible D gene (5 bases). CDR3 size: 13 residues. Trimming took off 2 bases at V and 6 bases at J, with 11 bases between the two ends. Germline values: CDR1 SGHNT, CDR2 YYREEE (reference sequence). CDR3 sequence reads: CASSLPGLAEAFF. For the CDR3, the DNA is TGTGCCAGCAGCTTACCAGGGTTAGCTGAAGCTTTCTTT. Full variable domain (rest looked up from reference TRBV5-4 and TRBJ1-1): ETGVTQSPTHLIKTRGQQVTLRCSSQSGHNTVSWYQQALGQGPQFIFQYYREEENGRGNFPPRFSGLQFPNYSSELNVNALELDDSALYLCASSLPGLAEAFFGQGTRLTVV.

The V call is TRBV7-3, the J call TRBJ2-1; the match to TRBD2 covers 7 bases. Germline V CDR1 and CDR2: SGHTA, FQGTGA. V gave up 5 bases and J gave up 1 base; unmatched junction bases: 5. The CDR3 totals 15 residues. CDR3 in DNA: TGTGCCAGCAGCCCGATGGGGGGGTCCTACAATGAGCAGTTCTTC. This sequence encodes CASSPMGGSYNEQFF.

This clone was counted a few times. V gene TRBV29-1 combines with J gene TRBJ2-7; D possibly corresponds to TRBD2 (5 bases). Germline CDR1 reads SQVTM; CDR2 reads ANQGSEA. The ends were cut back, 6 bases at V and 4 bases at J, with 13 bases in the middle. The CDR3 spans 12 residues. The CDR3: CSVGLLGYEQYF. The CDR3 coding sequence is TGCAGCGTAGGACTGTTAGGGTACGAGCAGTACTTC.

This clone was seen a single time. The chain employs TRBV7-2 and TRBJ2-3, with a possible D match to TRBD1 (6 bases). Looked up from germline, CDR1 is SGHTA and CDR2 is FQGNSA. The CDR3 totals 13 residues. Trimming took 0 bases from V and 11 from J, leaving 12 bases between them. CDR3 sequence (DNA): TGTGCCAGCAGCTTAGCAACTAAGGGGGAGCAGTATTTT. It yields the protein CASSLATKGEQYF.

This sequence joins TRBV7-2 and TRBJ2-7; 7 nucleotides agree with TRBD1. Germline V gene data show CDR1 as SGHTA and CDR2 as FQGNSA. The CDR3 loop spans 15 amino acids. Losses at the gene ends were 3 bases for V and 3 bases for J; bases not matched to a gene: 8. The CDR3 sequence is CASSLEQGKFYEQYF. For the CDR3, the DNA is TGTGCCAGCAGCTTGGAACAGGGGAAATTCTACGAGCAGTACTTC.

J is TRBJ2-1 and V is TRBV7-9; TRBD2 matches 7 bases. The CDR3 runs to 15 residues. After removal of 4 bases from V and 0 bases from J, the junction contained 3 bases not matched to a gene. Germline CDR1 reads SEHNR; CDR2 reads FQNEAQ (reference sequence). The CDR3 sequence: CASSSRGSSYNEQFF. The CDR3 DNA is TGTGCCAGCAGCTCGCGGGGGAGCTCCTACAATGAGCAGTTCTTC.

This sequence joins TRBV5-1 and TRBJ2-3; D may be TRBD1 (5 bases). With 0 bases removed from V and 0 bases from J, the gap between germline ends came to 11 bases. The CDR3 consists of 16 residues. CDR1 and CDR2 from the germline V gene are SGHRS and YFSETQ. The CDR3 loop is CASSLGQILSTDTQYF. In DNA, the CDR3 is TGCGCCAGCAGCTTGGGACAGATCTTAAGCACAGATACGCAGTATTTT.

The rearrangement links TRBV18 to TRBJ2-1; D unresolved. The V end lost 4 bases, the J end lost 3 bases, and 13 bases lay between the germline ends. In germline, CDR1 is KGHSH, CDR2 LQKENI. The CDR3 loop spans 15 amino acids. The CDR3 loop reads CASSRQFGVYNEQFF. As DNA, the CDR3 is TGTGCCAGCTCACGACAATTTGGCGTCTACAATGAGCAGTTCTTC.

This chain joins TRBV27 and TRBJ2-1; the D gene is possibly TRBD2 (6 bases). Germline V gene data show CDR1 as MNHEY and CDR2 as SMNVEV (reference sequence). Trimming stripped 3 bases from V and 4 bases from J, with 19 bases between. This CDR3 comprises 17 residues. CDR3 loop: CASSLGRGIKYYNEQFF. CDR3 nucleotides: TGTGCCAGCAGTTTGGGGCGGGGCATCAAGTATTACAATGAGCAGTTCTTC.

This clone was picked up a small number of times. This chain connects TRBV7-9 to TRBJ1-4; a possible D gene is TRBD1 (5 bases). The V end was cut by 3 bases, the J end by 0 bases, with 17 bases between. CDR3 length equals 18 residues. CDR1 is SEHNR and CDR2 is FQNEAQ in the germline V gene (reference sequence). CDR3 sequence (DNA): TGTGCCAGCAGCTTGGGGCAGGGAAGGGCTGCAACTAATGAAAAACTGTTTTTT. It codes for CASSLGQGRAATNEKLFF.

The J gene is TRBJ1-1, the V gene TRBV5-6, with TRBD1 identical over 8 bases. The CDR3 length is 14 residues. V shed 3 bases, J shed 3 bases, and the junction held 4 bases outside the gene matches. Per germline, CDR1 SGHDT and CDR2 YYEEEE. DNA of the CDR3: TGTGCCAGCAGCTACGGACAGGGTCACACTGAAGCTTTCTTT. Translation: CASSYGQGHTEAFF.